The present T cell receptor (beta chain) was sequenced within a study of regulatory T cells in long-lasting Graves disease (dated by TCRdb to 2020 to 2023). For the study in its entirety: Patients with newly diagnosed Graves' disease had been on antithyroid drugs for under 3 months. Patients with persistent Graves' disease were compared with patients with newly diagnosed Graves' disease using TCR sequencing and RNA sequencing of peripheral blood. The study was registered as a clinical trial and conducted in China. A total of roughly 35 samples underwent TCR sequencing: approximately 13 from persistent and roughly 20 from newly diagnosed Graves' disease patients.

The sample's time point label is to be understood as: newly diagnosed GD, antithyroid drugs for less than 3 months. For both TCR sequencing and RNA sequencing, RNA was extracted from PBMCs using TRIzol. Graves' disease was diagnosed according to American Thyroid Association guidelines. Patients were recruited from an endocrinology department in Xi'an, China. Each patient gave about 8.1 milliliters of peripheral blood, collected in an EDTA anticoagulant tube. Ficoll Paque Plus density gradient separation was used to isolate PBMCs, and no additional T cell sorting was done. An Agilent 2100 Bioanalyzer and agarose gel were used to assess RNA quality, and a NanoDrop 2000 was used to measure RNA concentration. The germline V gene sets CDR1 to LGHNA and CDR2 to YSLEER. The CDR3 runs 15 residues from the cysteine to the phenylalanine. Only the CDR3 region is kept as DNA, spanning 45 bases read in frame from base 1. A distance of 9 bases separates the germline ends of V and J, which lose 0 bases and 0 bases respectively.

The protocol used for the library was multiplex PCR. The sequencer was an Illumina HiSeq 4000. TCR beta libraries were built with iRepertoire HTBI primers and Arm-PCR amplification of CDR3 regions. Gel purification was performed on PCR products prior to sequencing. On the authors' methods: Gene usage analysis of CDR3 amino acid clonotypes relied on the roughly 60 TRBV and about 15 TRBJ segments identified across samples. COPE and FqMerger were used to merge filtered high-quality paired reads into contigs. Contigs were aligned with BLAST to IMGT TRBV, TRBD and TRBJ reference genes, and CDR3 was defined per IMGT. Clonotypes above 0.1% frequency were classified as highly expanded clones. Shannon entropy was used to measure repertoire diversity, and the Gini coefficient was used to measure V-J evenness. A clonotype found in more than one individual was treated as public. TCRdb reanalyzed the raw reads on its own, using fastp at Q25 for trimming and MiXCR for clone calling, and kept in-frame beta chains. Entries that share a CDR3 protein sequence are merged under the most common genes and DNA. In this record, the V and J calls reflect TCRdb's handling and not the investigators' own analysis. The sample table shows about half a million distinct CDR3 sequences, and 12% are seen once. 8.9% of the sample belongs to the ten largest clones.

About this clonotype itself: This receptor's antigen is unknown. No clone much larger than this one lies a single base away; base qualities are absent.

General findings and caveats noted by the study authors: Lower TCR Shannon entropy and fewer highly expanded clones were observed in persistent Graves' disease patients than in newly diagnosed patients, which suggested clonal expansion. Sequencing and analysis were restricted to the TCR beta chain. Because the primary lesion, thyroid tissue, could not be accessed, the study looked at peripheral blood alone. Preferential use of TRBV28, TRBJ1-2 and TRBJ2-5 was observed in persistent disease, whereas TRBV20-1 and TRBJ2-1 were favored in newly diagnosed disease. Persistent patients shared more public clonotypes among themselves (around 3,000) than newly diagnosed patients did (about 900). The authors acknowledged the small sample size as a limitation that may reduce accuracy.

Separately, the same data were catalogued under a study of T cells in Graves' hyperthyroidism and ophthalmopathy. As described in the second report: Graves' hyperthyroidism was defined as stable when no progression to ophthalmopathy occurred over 18 months of follow-up. Hyperthyroidism patients were aged 18 to 65 years and newly diagnosed, with disease duration of less than 2 months. Exclusion was applied to patients with uncontrolled infections, other autoimmune diseases, pregnancy or lactation. Diagnoses were established on the basis of clinical symptoms, serum thyroxine and TRAb, thyroid ultrasound, and orbital computed tomography. For the first round of RT-PCR on the TCR CDR3, the HTBI primer set was used together with the Qiagen OneStep RT-PCR kit. Most expanded thyroid clonotypes (frequency above 0.001) were also detected in blood, a finding suggesting that blood repertoires may reflect thyroid immune responses. A model built on a 13 V-J signature distinguished ophthalmopathy from stable hyperthyroidism, reaching roughly 88% sensitivity and around 81% specificity in cross-validation and 80%/75% in testing. In validation, progression to ophthalmopathy was predicted by the model with 55% to 71% sensitivity and 72.22% specificity, a median of about 6.8 months before onset. To identify distinguishing TCR V-J signatures, a discovery cohort of around 100 patients was used, comprising approximately 40 with Graves' ophthalmopathy and some 57 with stable Graves' hyperthyroidism. An independent validation cohort of about 20 hyperthyroidism patients and about 16 patients who later progressed to ophthalmopathy tested prospective prediction of ophthalmopathy. The approximately 90 discovery patients were randomly split 7:3 into training and test sets. In addition, the study compared T-cell repertoires in thyroid tissue and in blood from over 5 Graves' hyperthyroidism patients. After blood sampling, hyperthyroidism patients were treated with methimazole at a starting dose of 30 mg daily, and ophthalmopathy patients were treated with high-dose intravenous methylprednisolone. Libraries were constructed in a second round of multiplex PCR, after which size selection and purification were performed. Sequencing of the libraries was done on an Illumina HiSeq2000 using paired-end 100 bp reads. SOAPnuke was used to process the raw data, throwing out any read that contained adapters or uncalled bases, had a mean Phred below 15, or lacked an exact constant-primer or identifier match. COPE v1.2.5 was used to merge high-quality paired reads, and clonotypes were defined as unique nucleotide sequences. MiTCR v1.1 was used to align clonotypes to the IMGT TRBV, TRBD and TRBJ reference segments. The analysis included only V-J combinations with a frequency above 0.0001, which together covered more than 99% of the repertoires. The TCS score was defined as F50 (clonal expansion) divided by E x V (chaos), with BLOSUM62-based TCRdist calculated between CDR3 peptides within each V-J. Welch's t-statistics and random forest reduced approximately 520 V-J features to fewer than 15, which were used in a naive Bayes classifier (R e1071). Sample size was not statistically predetermined, and blinding of investigators to group allocation was not performed. The paper describes TCR Vbeta CDR3 sequencing of around 130 peripheral blood samples, made up of 43 ophthalmopathy patients, roughly 72 hyperthyroidism patients and approximately 17 progressor patients.

The sequenced sample was peripheral blood mononuclear cells (PBMCs), obtained at new diagnosis, from a patient treated with antithyroid drugs. The clonotype comes from a woman in her 30s with Graves disease. Donor details come from another sample of the same person, matched by shared clones. The V and J genes are TRBV4-3 and TRBJ2-7; TRBD2 might be the D gene, on 6 matching bases. The DNA sequence reads TGCGCCAGCAGCCAAGAAGGAGGGACCTCCTACGAGCAGTACTTC. The resulting protein is CASSQEGGTSYEQYF.